This TCR beta chain was retrieved from a study of T-cell reconstitution after alpha-beta-depleted transplantation in children. This clonotype was seen just once. No antigen is known for it. A library of TCRbeta sequences, prepared with unique molecular identifiers, was generated. Each CDR3 protein gets one entry after TCRdb re-called the PCR reads with MiXCR. The table lists approximately 980,000 distinct CDR3 sequences, about 31% of them singletons. Regarding the study as a whole: Elevated TCRbeta diversity at day 60 was traced, in some patients, to surviving recipient T cells and thymic progenitors. The origin of alpha-beta T cells about two months after transplant was reportedly several hundred expanded graft clones.

Germline CDR1 is MNHNS and CDR2 is SASEGT. This CDR3 comprises 15 residues. The ends lost 6 bases at V and 5 bases at J; junction bases unmatched: 12. The V and J genes are TRBV6-1 and TRBJ2-7; 8 nucleotides match TRBD1. The receptor was isolated from a boy in the first two years of life who had a stem cell transplant for SCID, so the T cells may come from the graft donor. This specimen was PBMCs, mostly from graft donor cells, taken 360 days after TCRalphabeta/CD19-depleted stem cell transplant. CDR3 in amino acids: CASRTVGTGIHEQYF. The CDR3 nucleotides read TGTGCCAGCAGGACAGTGGGGACAGGCATTCACGAGCAGTACTTC.